The 21 T cell receptor beta chains reported below all come from one sample, sequenced in a study of shared clonotypes between healthy human individuals. Sequenced by immunoSEQ multiplex PCR; TCRdb stores in-frame clones only, minus some. The data show some 2,400,000 clones, under 97% seen once. Sequences were obtained from naive CD4+ T cells sorted from blood. Subset given: CD45RA+ positively selected. The receptors derive from a man aged 18 to 30 in good health.

This rearrangement joins TRBV11-2 to TRBJ2-1; 12 bases align to TRBD2. V was clipped by 5 bases and J by 3 bases; unmatched bases: 2. Per germline, CDR1 SGHAT and CDR2 FQNNGV. The CDR3 totals 15 residues. Written as DNA, the CDR3 is TGTGCCAGCAGCCTGACTAGCGGGGGCTACAATGAGCAGTTCTTC. Translated: CASSLTSGGYNEQFF.

The V gene is TRBV7-8, the J gene TRBJ2-3; D may match TRBD1 or TRBD2 (5 bases each). Per germline, CDR1 SGHVS and CDR2 FQNEAQ. Deletions cut 5 bases from V and 1 base from J, with 16 bases between. The CDR3 is 16 amino acids. CDR3 region: CASSPGGARGTDTQYF. The CDR3 DNA follows: TGTGCCAGCAGCCCGGGTGGGGCGCGGGGCACAGATACGCAGTATTTT.

The chain carries TRBV18 and TRBJ2-7; D unresolved. V dropped 6 bases and J dropped 2 bases, with 11 bases sitting between them. Germline V gene sequence: CDR1 KGHSH, CDR2 LQKENI. This CDR3 is built from 13 residues. The CDR3 DNA is TGTGCCAGCTCTCGTGATGGCCCCTACGAGCAGTACTTC. This sequence encodes CASSRDGPYEQYF.

The genes are TRBV27 and TRBJ2-7; perhaps TRBD1 as D (6 bases). V was cut by 6 bases and J by 0 bases, with 15 bases left in between. This CDR3 comprises 15 residues. Germline V gene sequence: CDR1 MNHEY, CDR2 SMNVEV (reference sequence). CDR3 in amino acids: CASSQTRGSSYEQYF. As DNA, the CDR3 is TGTGCCAGCAGCCAGACAAGGGGGAGCTCCTACGAGCAGTACTTC.

This clone was counted once. V and J are TRBV5-1 and TRBJ2-7; TRBD1 is a possible D gene (5 bases). Germline CDR1 is SGHRS and CDR2 is YFSETQ. The CDR3 sequence is 14 residues long. V was trimmed by 0 bases and J by 3 bases, leaving 10 bases between them. The CDR3 coding sequence is TGCGCCAGCAGCTTGGAGGGGATCCTCTACGAGCAGTACTTC. Its translation: CASSLEGILYEQYF.

Regarding this clone: Other nucleotide sequences from this sample produce the same CDR3. The chain carries TRBV10-2 and TRBJ1-1, with D maybe TRBD1 (6 bases). The germline V and J ends were trimmed by 6 bases and 5 bases, with 10 bases remaining between them. This CDR3 has 12 amino acids. Looked up from germline, CDR1 is WSHSY and CDR2 is SAAADI. This CDR3 is CASREGGTEAFF. In DNA, the CDR3 is TGCGCCAGCAGGGAGGGGGGAACTGAAGCTTTCTTT.

The chain recombines TRBV5-1 with TRBJ2-1; the match to TRBD2 covers 10 bases. The CDR3 sequence is 16 residues long. CDR1 and CDR2 from the germline V gene are SGHRS and YFSETQ. Trimming removed 1 base from V and 10 bases from J; junction bases left unmatched: 11. CDR3 in amino acids: CASSLKASGGGGEQFF. The DNA of the CDR3 is TGCGCCAGCAGCTTGAAGGCTAGCGGGGGTGGCGGGGAGCAGTTCTTC.

This clone was detected only once. The genes are TRBV28 and TRBJ2-5, with D unresolved. The V and J ends lost 6 bases and 7 bases respectively, with 9 bases between them. Per germline, CDR1 MDHEN and CDR2 SYDVKM. CDR3 size: 11 residues. CDR3 region: CASRISRTQYF. The DNA for the CDR3 is TGTGCCAGCAGGATATCACGGACCCAGTACTTC.

This clone was counted a single time. J is TRBJ2-1 and V is TRBV2; 12 bases align to TRBD2. The CDR3 has 14 amino acids. V trimming: 11 bases; J trimming: 8 bases; junction bases outside the gene matches: 10. Germline loops: CDR1 SNHLY, CDR2 FYNNEI. The CDR3 loop is CAVRLAGGPDEQFF. CDR3 coding DNA: TGTGCCGTCCGCCTAGCGGGAGGGCCTGATGAGCAGTTCTTC.

This clone occurred a few times. This chain joins TRBV27 and TRBJ2-2, with D possibly TRBD1 on 6 matching bases. CDR3 length equals 16 residues. The V gene lost 8 bases and the J gene lost 6 bases, with 22 bases spanning the gap. The germline V gene encodes CDR1 MNHEY and CDR2 SMNVEV (reference sequence). The CDR3 loop is CASGPYGRGVAGELFF. The CDR3 DNA sequence: TGTGCCAGCGGCCCGTACGGCAGGGGCGTGGCCGGGGAGCTGTTTTTT.

The chain combines TRBV27 with TRBJ2-5; D is possibly TRBD2 (6 bases). The V end lost 2 bases, the J end lost 5 bases, and 9 bases lay between the germline ends. The CDR3 has 13 residues. Germline V gene data show CDR1 as MNHEY and CDR2 as SMNVEV (reference sequence). CDR3: CASSLRSGETQYF. CDR3 bases: TGTGCCAGCAGTTTAAGAAGCGGGGAGACCCAGTACTTC.

The chain carries TRBV9 and TRBJ1-4; D is undetermined. CDR1 is SGDLS and CDR2 is YYNGEE in the germline V gene. This CDR3 has 15 amino acids. V gave up 2 bases and J gave up 7 bases, with 15 bases separating them. Here the CDR3 DNA reads TGTGCCAGCAGCGTCCACTCAGAAGGTGGTGAAAAACTGTTTTTT. Its translation: CASSVHSEGGEKLFF.

The chain couples TRBV9 to TRBJ2-3, with 7 bases fitting TRBD2. The CDR3 has 16 amino acids. Losses at the gene ends were 4 bases for V and 2 bases for J; bases not matched to a gene: 10. The germline V gene encodes CDR1 SGDLS and CDR2 YYNGEE. The CDR3 nucleotides read TGTGCCAGCAGCCAGACCCCTAGCGGATCCACAGATACGCAGTATTTT. Translated: CASSQTPSGSTDTQYF.

This clone came up once. The chain links TRBV2 to TRBJ1-2; the match to TRBD1 covers 7 bases. The CDR3 covers 15 residues. CDR1 and CDR2 (germline): SNHLY, FYNNEI. V lost 8 bases, J lost 4 bases, and 13 bases stayed unmatched. The CDR3 region is CASRGSDRAAYGYTF. CDR3 nucleotide sequence: TGTGCCAGCCGGGGCAGCGACAGGGCCGCCTATGGCTACACCTTC.

The chain couples TRBV4-1 to TRBJ2-7, with D possibly matching TRBD2 (6 bases). Between the trimmed V and J ends, which lost 4 bases and 1 base, there was a span of 11 bases. This CDR3 has 14 amino acids. Germline V gene sequence: CDR1 MGHRA, CDR2 YSYEKL. CDR3 bases: TGCGCCAGCAGCCTGACTAGTCCGTCCTACGAGCAGTACTTC. As protein: CASSLTSPSYEQYF.

This clone showed up just once. This chain joins TRBV27 and TRBJ1-2; D is perhaps TRBD1 (5 bases). CDR3 size: 15 residues. V lost 2 bases, J lost 4 bases, and 14 bases lay in between. Germline CDR1 and CDR2: MNHEY and SMNVEV (reference sequence). The CDR3 loop reads CASSLGAGLGYGYTF. CDR3 DNA: TGTGCCAGCAGTTTAGGGGCAGGGTTGGGCTATGGCTACACCTTC.

The chain is built from TRBV5-6 and TRBJ2-1, with D uncertain. Trimming shortened V by 0 bases and J by 8 bases, and 6 bases separated the two germline ends. Germline CDR1 SGHDT, CDR2 YYEEEE. The CDR3 is 12 amino acids. CDR3 DNA sequence: TGTGCCAGCAGCTTGGAGGGCTATGAGCAGTTCTTC. Protein: CASSLEGYEQFF.

The chain uses TRBV5-1 and TRBJ2-7; no clear D. Trimming cost V 0 bases and J 0 bases, with 13 bases left between them. Germline values: CDR1 SGHRS, CDR2 YFSETQ. CDR3 length equals 16 residues. The CDR3 protein is CASSLASNRPSYEQYF. The CDR3 DNA sequence: TGCGCCAGCAGCTTGGCCTCTAACAGACCCTCCTACGAGCAGTACTTC.

This sequence joins TRBV7-9 and TRBJ2-7; no firm D call. This CDR3 spans 13 amino acids. Germline V gives CDR1 SEHNR, CDR2 FQNEAQ (reference sequence). V was clipped by 4 bases and J by 2 bases, with 9 bases between them. CDR3 sequence (DNA): TGTGCCAGCAGCTCGTCAGCTACCTACGAGCAGTACTTC. Its translation: CASSSSATYEQYF.

This rearrangement joins TRBV30 to TRBJ2-3, with D perhaps matching TRBD2 (6 bases). The CDR3 totals 11 residues. The germline V gene encodes CDR1 GTSNPN and CDR2 SVGIG (reference sequence). V was clipped by 0 bases and J by 9 bases, with 7 bases between them. The CDR3 spells CAWSVRGTQYF. Here the CDR3 DNA reads TGTGCCTGGAGTGTACGGGGGACGCAGTATTTT.

The chain couples TRBV18 to TRBJ1-5; D is unresolved. CDR1 is KGHSH and CDR2 is LQKENI in the germline V gene. CDR3 length equals 16 residues. Between the trimmed V and J ends, which lost 3 bases and 5 bases, there was a span of 17 bases. CDR3 sequence: CASSPLPPASYQPQHF. CDR3 in DNA: TGTGCCAGCTCACCGCTGCCGCCAGCAAGTTATCAGCCCCAGCATTTT.